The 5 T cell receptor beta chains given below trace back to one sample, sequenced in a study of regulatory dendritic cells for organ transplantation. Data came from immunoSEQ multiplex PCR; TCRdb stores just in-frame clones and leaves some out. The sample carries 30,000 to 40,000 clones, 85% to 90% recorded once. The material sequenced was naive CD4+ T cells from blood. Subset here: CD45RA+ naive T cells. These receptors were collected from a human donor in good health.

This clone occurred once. CDR3 sequence (DNA): TGTGCCAGCAGCCCCCCGGGGTGGCTAGCGGGAGTGACGAGCACAGATACGCAGTATTTT. Protein sequence: CASSPPGWLAGVTSTDTQYF. The V gene is TRBV7-3, the J gene TRBJ2-3, with TRBD2 matching 10 bases. Germline loops: CDR1 SGHTA, CDR2 FQGTGA. V shed 5 bases, J shed 0 bases, and the junction held 17 bases outside the gene matches. The CDR3 spans 20 residues.

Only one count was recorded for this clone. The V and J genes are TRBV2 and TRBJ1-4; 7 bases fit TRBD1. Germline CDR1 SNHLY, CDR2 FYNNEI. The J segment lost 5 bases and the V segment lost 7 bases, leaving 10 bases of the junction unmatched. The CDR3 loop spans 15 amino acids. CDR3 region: CASKPRDSKNEKLFF. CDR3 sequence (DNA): TGTGCCAGCAAGCCCCGGGACAGCAAAAATGAAAAACTGTTTTTT. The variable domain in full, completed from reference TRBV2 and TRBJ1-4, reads EPEVTQTPSHQVTQMGQEVILRCVPISNHLYFYWYRQILGQKVEFLVSFYNNEISEKSEIFDDQFSVERPDGSNFTLKIRSTKLEDSAMYFCASKPRDSKNEKLFFGSGTQLSVL.

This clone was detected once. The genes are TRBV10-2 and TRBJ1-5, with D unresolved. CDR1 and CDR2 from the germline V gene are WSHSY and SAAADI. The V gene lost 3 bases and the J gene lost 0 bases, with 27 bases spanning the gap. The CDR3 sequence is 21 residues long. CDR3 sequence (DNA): TGCGCCAGCAGTGAAACCACCGGGTACGGTTTTGGCGGGTATAGCAATCAGCCCCAGCATTTT. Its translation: CASSETTGYGFGGYSNQPQHF.

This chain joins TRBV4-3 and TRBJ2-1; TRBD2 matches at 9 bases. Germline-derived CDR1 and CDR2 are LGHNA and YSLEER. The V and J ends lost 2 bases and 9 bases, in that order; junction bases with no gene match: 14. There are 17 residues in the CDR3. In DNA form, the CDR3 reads TGCGCCAGCAGCCAACAACCGCGGGGGGGATGGTTCAGTGAGCAGTTCTTC. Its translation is CASSQQPRGGWFSEQFF.

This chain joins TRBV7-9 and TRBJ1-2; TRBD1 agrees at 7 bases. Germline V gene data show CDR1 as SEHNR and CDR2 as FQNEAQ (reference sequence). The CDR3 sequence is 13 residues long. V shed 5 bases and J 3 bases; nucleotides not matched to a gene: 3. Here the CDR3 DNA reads TGTGCCAGCAGCCGGGACAGCTACTATGGCTACACCTTC. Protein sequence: CASSRDSYYGYTF.